Below, 25 T cell receptor beta chains from the same sample are listed, as sequenced in a study of T cell responses to AZD1222 COVID-19 vaccine. The table came from immunoSEQ multiplex PCR; TCRdb's copy has only in-frame clones and leaves some out. The table has roughly 150,000 clones, about 92% seen once. The sequenced sample was peripheral blood, obtained 28 days after the second AZD1222 dose. The receptors shown here come from an adult who received the AZD1222 COVID-19 vaccine.

The chain recombines TRBV19 with TRBJ2-1; 9 bases match TRBD1. Germline V gene lookup returns CDR1 LNHDA and CDR2 SQIVND (reference sequence). Trimming removed 5 bases from V and 4 bases from J; junction bases left unmatched: 6. This CDR3 region has 15 residues. The CDR3: CASSPPGQGYNEQFF. The DNA of the CDR3 is TGTGCCAGTAGTCCCCCGGGACAGGGATACAATGAGCAGTTCTTC.

This clone was seen only a few times. The gene calls are TRBV7-3 and TRBJ1-1, with 8 bases lining up with TRBD1. Trimming removed 5 bases from V and 1 base from J; junction bases left unmatched: 3. The CDR3 covers 14 residues. Per germline, CDR1 SGHTA and CDR2 FQGTGA. The CDR3 DNA is TGTGCCAGCAGCCCCACAGGGGGGAACACTGAAGCTTTCTTT. It encodes CASSPTGGNTEAFF.

The chain links TRBV5-6 to TRBJ1-4; D uncertain. V was clipped by 5 bases and J by 7 bases, with 12 bases between them. The germline V gene encodes CDR1 SGHDT and CDR2 YYEEEE. The CDR3 totals 13 residues. The CDR3 region has the DNA TGTGCCAGCAGTGTGGATGGGTCTGAAAAACTGTTTTTT. Protein: CASSVDGSEKLFF.

V and J are TRBV2 and TRBJ1-4; no reliable D call. This CDR3 is 13 amino acids long. Germline V gene data show CDR1 as SNHLY and CDR2 as FYNNEI. V was pared by 7 bases and J by 4 bases, with 10 bases between. The CDR3 protein is CASKAGINEKLFF. CDR3 bases: TGTGCCAGCAAGGCGGGGATTAATGAAAAACTGTTTTTT.

The CDR3 here is CASRPGTRETDTQYF. DNA of the CDR3: TGTGCCAGCAGGCCCGGGACTAGAGAGACAGATACGCAGTATTTT. The chain has TRBV6-5 and TRBJ2-3; TRBD2 agrees at 8 bases. Germline lookup yields CDR1 MNHEY and CDR2 SVGAGI. The CDR3 is 15 residues long. J gave up 3 bases and V 6 bases, and 8 bases lay outside the gene matches.

The chain recombines TRBV2 with TRBJ2-1, with D perhaps matching TRBD1 or TRBD2 (5 bases each). CDR3 size: 15 residues. Germline loops: CDR1 SNHLY, CDR2 FYNNEI. Trimming left V 7 bases short and J 0 bases short, with 13 bases between. For the CDR3, the DNA is TGTGCCAGCATAGGGACGGCTTTCTCCTACAATGAGCAGTTCTTC. Its translation is CASIGTAFSYNEQFF.

The chain combines TRBV6-5 with TRBJ1-1; D gene uncertain. With 8 bases removed from V and 0 bases from J, the gap between germline ends came to 10 bases. Per germline, CDR1 MNHEY and CDR2 SVGAGI. This CDR3 is built from 13 residues. DNA for the CDR3: TGTGCCAGCCCTAGTCCAATGAACACTGAAGCTTTCTTT. Protein product: CASPSPMNTEAFF.

The J gene is TRBJ2-1, the V gene TRBV6-1; 9 bases are a match to TRBD2. The germline V gene has CDR1 MNHNS and CDR2 SASEGT. The CDR3 extends over 16 amino acids. J was trimmed by 5 bases and V by 1 base; bases with no gene match: 6. The CDR3 spells CASSEGISGGHNEQFF. DNA of the CDR3: TGTGCCAGCAGTGAAGGGATTAGCGGGGGCCACAATGAGCAGTTCTTC.

V is TRBV6-5 and J is TRBJ1-2; no clear D gene. Between the trimmed V and J ends, which lost 3 bases and 6 bases, there was a span of 11 bases. This CDR3 spans 13 amino acids. The V gene's germline CDR1 is MNHEY and CDR2 SVGAGI. CDR3 nucleotide sequence: TGTGCCAGCAGTTATATCGGGGAAGATGGCTACACCTTC. It codes for CASSYIGEDGYTF.

The V gene is TRBV6-4, the J gene TRBJ2-3; 7 bases map to TRBD2. The length of the CDR3 is 16 residues. The J segment lost 1 base and the V segment lost 3 bases, leaving 7 bases of the junction unmatched. Germline V lookup: CDR1 MRHNA, CDR2 SNTAGT. The CDR3 DNA sequence: TGTGCCAGCAGTGAAGAGGAGGCGGGGGGCACAGATACGCAGTATTTT. Encoded protein: CASSEEEAGGTDTQYF.

This chain links TRBV5-4 with TRBJ2-5; TRBD1 is a possible D gene (5 bases). Trimming stripped 4 bases from V and 0 bases from J, with 10 bases between. The germline CDR1 and CDR2 sequences are SGHNT and YYREEE (reference sequence). There are 14 residues in the CDR3. CDR3 nucleotides: TGTGCCAGCAGCGGGGCAGGGCACCAAGAGACCCAGTACTTC. Translation: CASSGAGHQETQYF.

The chain recombines TRBV12-3 or TRBV12-4 with TRBJ1-2; the match to TRBD1 covers 7 bases. V was pared by 5 bases and J by 4 bases, with 4 bases of the junction left unmatched. The CDR3 covers 13 residues. CDR3 nucleotide sequence: TGTGCCAGCAGTCACGGGACAGCCTATGGCTACACCTTC. Protein: CASSHGTAYGYTF.

The chain has TRBV19 and TRBJ1-6; the match to TRBD1 covers 7 bases. The trim removed 10 bases at V and 10 bases at J, leaving 13 bases unmatched. Germline V gene data show CDR1 as LNHDA and CDR2 as SQIVND (reference sequence). The CDR3 is 14 amino acids. The CDR3 protein is CATSAQGGGSPLHF. CDR3 in DNA: TGTGCCACTTCGGCACAGGGAGGGGGCTCACCCCTCCACTTT.

The chain joins TRBV6-5 to TRBJ1-6; D might be TRBD1 (5 bases). The CDR3 has 14 residues. Germline CDR1 and CDR2: MNHEY and SVGAGI. The V and J ends lost 2 bases and 11 bases respectively, with 13 bases between them. CDR3 sequence reads: CASSYGGVSTPLHF. CDR3 bases: TGTGCCAGCAGTTACGGGGGGGTTAGTACACCCCTCCACTTT.

The gene calls are TRBV11-2 and TRBJ2-3; D might be TRBD1 or TRBD2, each matching 6 bases. The length of the CDR3 is 17 residues. The V gene's germline CDR1 is SGHAT and CDR2 FQNNGV. V lost 5 bases to trimming and J lost 2 bases, with 20 bases between them. The CDR3 protein is CASSPLLPGAFTDTQYF. The CDR3 DNA is TGTGCCAGCAGCCCACTGTTGCCGGGGGCTTTCACAGATACGCAGTATTTT.

The chain's CDR3 is CASSPWTGELFF. In nucleotides, the CDR3 is TGTGCCAGCAGCCCATGGACCGGGGAGCTGTTTTTT. The chain combines TRBV7-8 with TRBJ2-2; no clear D gene. This CDR3 is built from 12 residues. The germline V and J ends were trimmed by 5 bases and 5 bases, with 6 bases remaining between them. Germline-derived CDR1 and CDR2 are SGHVS and FQNEAQ.

The chain carries TRBV5-6 and TRBJ1-2; D not certain. Looked up from germline, CDR1 is SGHDT and CDR2 is YYEEEE. The CDR3 length is 15 residues. The V end lost 1 base, the J end lost 8 bases, and 18 bases lay between the germline ends. DNA of the CDR3: TGTGCCAGCAGCTTGTATCTAGGACTGGTCGGCGGCTACACCTTC. Residues: CASSLYLGLVGGYTF.

The V call is TRBV4-1, the J call TRBJ2-6; perhaps TRBD2 as D (5 bases). There are 17 residues in the CDR3. V lost 4 bases and J 2 bases, leaving 15 bases between the germline ends. Per germline, CDR1 MGHRA and CDR2 YSYEKL. DNA for the CDR3: TGCGCCAGCAGCCCCCCCCAGTTCGGGGCTGGGGCCAACGTCCTGACTTTC. Translation: CASSPPQFGAGANVLTF.

The chain joins TRBV12-5 to TRBJ1-1; TRBD1 might be the D (5 bases). Trimming removed 6 bases at V and 0 bases at J, with 17 bases between. CDR1 is LGHNT, CDR2 FRNRAP, per germline. This CDR3 contains 16 residues. The DNA of the CDR3 is TGTGCTAGTGGCGTCGGACGGGGCGGGGTGAACACTGAAGCTTTCTTT. Translating it yields CASGVGRGGVNTEAFF.

The genes are TRBV12-5 and TRBJ2-5; D not certain. The CDR3 consists of 14 residues. V lost 7 bases and J 1 base, leaving 13 bases between the germline ends. Germline values: CDR1 LGHNT, CDR2 FRNRAP. This chain's CDR3 is CASATSSSQETQYF. CDR3 nucleotides: TGTGCTAGTGCCACCTCGAGCTCCCAAGAGACCCAGTACTTC.

The chain links TRBV15 to TRBJ1-6; D is unclear. The germline V and J ends were trimmed by 1 base and 6 bases, with 7 bases remaining between them. CDR3 length: 14 amino acids. Germline CDR1 is LNHNV and CDR2 is YYDKDF (reference sequence). The CDR3 spells CATSRVFPNSPLHF. In DNA, the CDR3 is TGTGCCACCAGCAGAGTATTTCCTAATTCACCCCTCCACTTT.

This clone was recorded once. The chain employs TRBV27 and TRBJ1-5; D might be TRBD1 (6 bases). The germline V gene has CDR1 MNHEY and CDR2 SMNVEV (reference sequence). The V gene lost 5 bases and the J gene lost 6 bases, with 11 bases spanning the gap. The CDR3 covers 13 residues. In nucleotides, the CDR3 is TGTGCCAGCAGTCCCTTGGGGGCTCAGCCCCAGCATTTT. Its protein product is CASSPLGAQPQHF.

This clone was seen once. The chain carries TRBV19 and TRBJ1-6, with D unclear. The CDR3 loop spans 13 amino acids. Trimming took off 7 bases at V and 8 bases at J, with 12 bases between the two ends. The germline gives CDR1 LNHDA, CDR2 SQIVND (reference sequence). Written as DNA, the CDR3 is TGTGCCAGTACCCGCGGGAGGGATTCACCCCTCCACTTT. Residues: CASTRGRDSPLHF.

The V call is TRBV7-9, the J call TRBJ1-4, with 8 bases aligning to TRBD1. Germline V lookup: CDR1 SEHNR, CDR2 FQNEAQ (reference sequence). CDR3 length equals 14 residues. The junction had 4 bases not matched to a gene; V was cut back by 5 bases and J by 5 bases. For the CDR3, the DNA is TGTGCCAGCAGCCCCGGGACAGGAAATGAAAAACTGTTTTTT. Translating gives CASSPGTGNEKLFF.

This clone was detected once. This chain joins TRBV21-1 and TRBJ1-5; TRBD1, the table's D call, lacks a check against the DNA. TRBV21-1 is labeled a pseudogene. This CDR3 comprises 15 residues. CDR3 DNA sequence: TGTGCCAGTTGGGACAGGGGGAAAGGGTTTCAGCCCCAGCATTTT. Its protein product is CASWDRGKGFQPQHF.